This T cell receptor (beta chain) is from a study of glioma-infiltrating T cells. The length of the CDR3 is 15 residues. Trimming took 3 bases from V and 3 from J, leaving 15 bases between them. CDR1 and CDR2 (germline): MDHEN, SYDVKM. Turning to this clonotype: Its cognate antigen is unknown.

Amplification of TCR alpha and beta CDR3 regions from RNA used iRepertoire nested multiplex PCR. TCRdb analysed the multiplex PCR reads with MiXCR anew, one entry per CDR3 protein. The sample has 300,000 to 400,000 distinct CDR3 sequences; roughly two fifths are singletons. General study points: Tissue-blood divergence was below expectation in non-neoplastic patients, above in gliomas.

The chain employs TRBV28 and TRBJ2-7, with D perhaps being TRBD1 or TRBD2 (5 bases each). The specimen was glioma tissue, nonneoplastic brain tissue, or PBMCs (not recorded which). The receptor comes from a human donor with low-grade glioma or glioblastoma, undergoing nonglioma brain surgery, or in good health (not recorded which). For the CDR3, the DNA is TGTGCCAGCAGTTTGAGTTGGGGACCTCACTACGAGCAGTACTTC. Translated: CASSLSWGPHYEQYF. Filled out from reference TRBV28 and TRBJ2-7, the complete variable domain reads DVKVTQSSRYLVKRTGEKVFLECVQDMDHENMFWYRQDPGLGLRLIYFSYDVKMKEKGDIPEGYSVSREKKERFSLILESASTNQTSMYLCASSLSWGPHYEQYFGPGTRLTVT.